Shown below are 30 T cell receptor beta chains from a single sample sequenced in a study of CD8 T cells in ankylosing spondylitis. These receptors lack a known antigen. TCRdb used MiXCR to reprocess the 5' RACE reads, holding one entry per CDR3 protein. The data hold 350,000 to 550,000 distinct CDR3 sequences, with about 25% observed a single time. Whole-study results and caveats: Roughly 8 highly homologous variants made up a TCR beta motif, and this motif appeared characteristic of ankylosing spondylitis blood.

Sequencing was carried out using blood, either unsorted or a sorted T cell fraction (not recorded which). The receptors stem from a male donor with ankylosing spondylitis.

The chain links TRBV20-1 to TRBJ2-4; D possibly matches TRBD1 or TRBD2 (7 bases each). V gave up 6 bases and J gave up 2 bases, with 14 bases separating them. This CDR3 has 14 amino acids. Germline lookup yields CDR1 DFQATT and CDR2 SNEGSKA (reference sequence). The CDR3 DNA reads TGCAGTGCCCCAGGGGGGGAGCCCAAAAACATTCAGTACTTC. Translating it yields CSAPGGEPKNIQYF.

CDR3 amino acids: CASMRTNTDTQYF. CDR3 sequence (DNA): TGCGCCAGCATGAGGACTAACACAGATACGCAGTATTTT. The genes are TRBV5-1 and TRBJ2-3; possibly TRBD2 for D (6 bases). Looked up from germline, CDR1 is SGHRS and CDR2 is YFSETQ. The germline V and J ends were trimmed by 6 bases and 2 bases, with 10 bases remaining between them. The CDR3 sequence is 13 residues long.

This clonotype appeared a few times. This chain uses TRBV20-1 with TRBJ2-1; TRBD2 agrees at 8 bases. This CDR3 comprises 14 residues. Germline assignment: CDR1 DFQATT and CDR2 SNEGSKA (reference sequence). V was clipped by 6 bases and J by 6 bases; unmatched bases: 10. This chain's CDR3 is CSARGSGDLNEQFF. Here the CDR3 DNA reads TGCAGTGCCAGGGGTAGCGGGGATCTCAATGAGCAGTTCTTC.

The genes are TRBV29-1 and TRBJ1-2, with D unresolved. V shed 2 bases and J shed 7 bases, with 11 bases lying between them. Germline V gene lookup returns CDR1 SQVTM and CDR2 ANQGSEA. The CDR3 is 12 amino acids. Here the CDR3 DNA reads TGCAGCGTTGAACGGGTTAATCGTGGCTACACCTTC. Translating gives CSVERVNRGYTF.

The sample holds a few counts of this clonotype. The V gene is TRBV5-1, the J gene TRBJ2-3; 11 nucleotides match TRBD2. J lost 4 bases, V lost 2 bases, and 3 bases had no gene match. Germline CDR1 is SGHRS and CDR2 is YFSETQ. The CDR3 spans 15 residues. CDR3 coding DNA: TGCGCCAGCAGCTTTCTAGCGGGAGGAGCAGATACGCAGTATTTT. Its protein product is CASSFLAGGADTQYF. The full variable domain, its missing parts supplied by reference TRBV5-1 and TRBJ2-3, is KAGVTQTPRYLIKTRGQQVTLSCSPISGHRSVSWYQQTPGQGLQFLFEYFSETQRNKGNFPGRFSGRQFSNSRSEMNVSTLELGDSALYLCASSFLAGGADTQYFGPGTRLTVL.

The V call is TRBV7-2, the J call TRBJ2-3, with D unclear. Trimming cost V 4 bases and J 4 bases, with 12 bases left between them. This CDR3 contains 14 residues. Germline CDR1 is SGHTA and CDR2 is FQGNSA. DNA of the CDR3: TGTGCCAGCAGCTCCCCCAACCTACCAGATACGCAGTATTTT. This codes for CASSSPNLPDTQYF.

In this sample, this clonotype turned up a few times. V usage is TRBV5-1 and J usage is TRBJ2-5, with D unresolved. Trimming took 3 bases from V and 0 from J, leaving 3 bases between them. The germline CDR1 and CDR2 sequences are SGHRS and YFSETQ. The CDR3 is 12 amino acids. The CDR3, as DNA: TGCGCCAGCAGCTACGACCAAGAGACCCAGTACTTC. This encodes CASSYDQETQYF.

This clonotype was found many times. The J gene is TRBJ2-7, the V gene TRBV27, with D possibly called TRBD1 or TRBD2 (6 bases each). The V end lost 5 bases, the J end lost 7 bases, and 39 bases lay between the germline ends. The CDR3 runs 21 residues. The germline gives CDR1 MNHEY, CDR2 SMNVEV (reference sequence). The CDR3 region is CASSRRSRPGAVFKGGWEQYV. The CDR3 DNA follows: TGTGCCAGCAGTCGCCGTTCTCGTCCCGGTGCCGTGTTCAAGGGGGGCTGGGAGCAGTACGTC.

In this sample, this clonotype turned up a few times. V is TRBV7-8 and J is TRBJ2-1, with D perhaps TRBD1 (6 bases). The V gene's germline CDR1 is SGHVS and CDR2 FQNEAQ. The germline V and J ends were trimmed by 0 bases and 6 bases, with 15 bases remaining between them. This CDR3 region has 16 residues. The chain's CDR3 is CASSLASQTGINEQFF. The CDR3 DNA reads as TGTGCCAGCAGCTTAGCGTCCCAGACAGGTATCAATGAGCAGTTCTTC. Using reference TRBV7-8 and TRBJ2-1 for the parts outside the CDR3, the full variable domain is GAGVSQSPRYKVAKRGQDVALRCDPISGHVSLFWYQQALGQGPEFLTYFQNEAQLDKSGLPSDRFFAERPEGSVSTLKIQRTQQEDSAVYLCASSLASQTGINEQFFGPGTRLTVL.

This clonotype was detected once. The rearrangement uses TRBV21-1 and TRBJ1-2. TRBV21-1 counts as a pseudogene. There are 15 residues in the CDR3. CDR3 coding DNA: TGTGCCAGCTTACCTCCTAACCCGAGCCACCATGGCTACACCTTC. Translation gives CASLPPNPSHHGYTF.

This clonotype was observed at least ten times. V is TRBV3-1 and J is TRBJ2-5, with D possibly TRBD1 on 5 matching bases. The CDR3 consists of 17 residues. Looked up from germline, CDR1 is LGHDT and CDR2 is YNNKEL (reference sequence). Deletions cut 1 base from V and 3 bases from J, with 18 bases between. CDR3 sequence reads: CASSQGGRASLKETQYF. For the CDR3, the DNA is TGTGCCAGCAGCCAAGGGGGCAGGGCATCGCTCAAAGAGACCCAGTACTTC.

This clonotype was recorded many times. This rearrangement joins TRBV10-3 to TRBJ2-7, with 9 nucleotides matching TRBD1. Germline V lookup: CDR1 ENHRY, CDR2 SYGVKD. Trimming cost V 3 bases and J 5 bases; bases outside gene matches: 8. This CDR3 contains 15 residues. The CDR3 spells CAISEWGQGRHEQYF. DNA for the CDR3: TGTGCCATCAGTGAATGGGGACAGGGACGCCACGAGCAGTACTTC.

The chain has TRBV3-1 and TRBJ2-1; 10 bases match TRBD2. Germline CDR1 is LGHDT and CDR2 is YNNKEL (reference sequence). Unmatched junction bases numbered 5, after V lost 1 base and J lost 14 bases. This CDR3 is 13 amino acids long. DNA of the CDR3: TGTGCCAGCAGCCAAGCATCCGGGACTAGCGAGTTCTTC. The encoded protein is CASSQASGTSEFF.

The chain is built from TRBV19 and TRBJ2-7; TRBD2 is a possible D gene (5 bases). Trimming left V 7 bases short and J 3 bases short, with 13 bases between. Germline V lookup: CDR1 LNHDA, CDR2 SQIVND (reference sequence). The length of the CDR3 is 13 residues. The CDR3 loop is CASTAPTSYEQYV. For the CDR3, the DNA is TGTGCCAGTACCGCCCCAACTAGCTACGAGCAGTACGTC.

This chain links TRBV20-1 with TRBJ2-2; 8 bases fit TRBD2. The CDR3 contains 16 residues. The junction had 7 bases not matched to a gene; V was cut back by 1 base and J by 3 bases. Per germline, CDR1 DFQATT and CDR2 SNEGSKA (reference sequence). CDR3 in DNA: TGCAGTGCTAGAGGTCGGCTAGCGGGTTACACCGGGGAGCTGTTTTTT. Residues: CSARGRLAGYTGELFF.

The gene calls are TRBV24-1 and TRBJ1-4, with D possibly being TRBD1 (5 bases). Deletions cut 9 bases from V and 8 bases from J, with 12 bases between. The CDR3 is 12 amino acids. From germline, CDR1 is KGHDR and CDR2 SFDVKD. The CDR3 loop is CATSDSWEKLFF. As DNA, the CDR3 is TGTGCCACCTCCGACAGTTGGGAAAAACTGTTTTTT.

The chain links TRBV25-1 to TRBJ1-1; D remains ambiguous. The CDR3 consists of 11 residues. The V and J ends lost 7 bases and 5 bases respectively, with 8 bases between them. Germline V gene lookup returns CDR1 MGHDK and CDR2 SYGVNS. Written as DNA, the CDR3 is TGTGCCAGCATCGCGGGGACTGAAGCTTTCTTT. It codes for CASIAGTEAFF.

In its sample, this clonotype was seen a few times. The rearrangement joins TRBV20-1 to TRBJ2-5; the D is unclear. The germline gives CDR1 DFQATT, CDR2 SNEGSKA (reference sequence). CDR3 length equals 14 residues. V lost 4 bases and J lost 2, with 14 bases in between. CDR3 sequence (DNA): TGCAGTGCTATAGAAGATACGGTTCAAGAGACCCAGTACTTC. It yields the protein CSAIEDTVQETQYF.

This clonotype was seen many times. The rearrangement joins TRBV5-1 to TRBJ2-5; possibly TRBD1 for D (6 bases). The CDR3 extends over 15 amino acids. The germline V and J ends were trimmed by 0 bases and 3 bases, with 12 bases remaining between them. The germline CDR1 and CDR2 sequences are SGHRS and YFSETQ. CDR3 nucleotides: TGCGCCAGCAGCTTGGGGCCAGGGACAAAAGAGACCCAGTACTTC. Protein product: CASSLGPGTKETQYF.

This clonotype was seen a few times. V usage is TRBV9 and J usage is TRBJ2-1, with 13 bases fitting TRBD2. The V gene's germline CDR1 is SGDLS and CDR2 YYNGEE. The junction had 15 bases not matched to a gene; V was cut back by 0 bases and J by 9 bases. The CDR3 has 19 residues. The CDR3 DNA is TGTGCCAGCAGCGTAGATAAACTAGCGGGAGGGCCATCCTTCCCTGAGCAGTTCTTC. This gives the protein CASSVDKLAGGPSFPEQFF.

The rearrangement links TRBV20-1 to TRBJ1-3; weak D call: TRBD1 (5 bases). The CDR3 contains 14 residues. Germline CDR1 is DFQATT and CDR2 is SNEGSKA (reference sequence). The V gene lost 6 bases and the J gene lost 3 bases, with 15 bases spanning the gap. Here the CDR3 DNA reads TGCAGTGCGTGCGGGACTACGAATGGAAACACCATATATTTT. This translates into CSACGTTNGNTIYF.

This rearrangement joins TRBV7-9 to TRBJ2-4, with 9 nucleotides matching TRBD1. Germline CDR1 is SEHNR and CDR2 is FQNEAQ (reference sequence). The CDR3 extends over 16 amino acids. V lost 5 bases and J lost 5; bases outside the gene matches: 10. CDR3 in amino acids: CASSAPGQGFENIQYF. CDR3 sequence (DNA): TGTGCCAGCAGCGCCCCGGGACAGGGCTTCGAAAACATTCAGTACTTC. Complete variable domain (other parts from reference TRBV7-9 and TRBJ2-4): DTGVSQNPRHKITKRGQNVTFRCDPISEHNRLYWYRQTLGQGPEFLTYFQNEAQLEKSRLLSDRFSAERPKGSFSTLEIQRTEQGDSAMYLCASSAPGQGFENIQYFGAGTRLSVL.

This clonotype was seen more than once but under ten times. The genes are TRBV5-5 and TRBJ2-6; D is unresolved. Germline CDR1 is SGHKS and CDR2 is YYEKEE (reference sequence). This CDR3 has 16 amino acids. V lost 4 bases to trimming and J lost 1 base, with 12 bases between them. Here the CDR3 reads CASSAGVGSGANVLTF. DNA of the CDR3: TGTGCCAGCAGCGCTGGGGTAGGATCTGGGGCCAACGTCCTGACTTTC.

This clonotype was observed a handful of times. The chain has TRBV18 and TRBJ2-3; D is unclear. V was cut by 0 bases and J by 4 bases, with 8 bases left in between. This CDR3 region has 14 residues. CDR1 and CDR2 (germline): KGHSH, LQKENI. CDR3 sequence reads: CASSPPGTADTQYF. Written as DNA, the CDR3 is TGTGCCAGCTCACCACCAGGTACTGCAGATACGCAGTATTTT. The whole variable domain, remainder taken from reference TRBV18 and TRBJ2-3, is NAGVMQNPRHLVRRRGQEARLRCSPMKGHSHVYWYRQLPEEGLKFMVYLQKENIIDESGMPKERFSAEFPKEGPSILRIQQVVRGDSAAYFCASSPPGTADTQYFGPGTRLTVL.

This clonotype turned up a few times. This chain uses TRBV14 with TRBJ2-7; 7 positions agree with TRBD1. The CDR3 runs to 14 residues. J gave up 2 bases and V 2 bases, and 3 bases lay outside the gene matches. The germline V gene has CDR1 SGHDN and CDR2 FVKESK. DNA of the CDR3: TGTGCCAGCAGCCAACGGACAGGCCCCTACGAGCAGTACTTC. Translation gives CASSQRTGPYEQYF.

In DNA form, the CDR3 reads TGTGCCAGCACCGACGGGACAGGGACTGATGGCTACACCTTC. This encodes CASTDGTGTDGYTF. The rearrangement joins TRBV3-1 to TRBJ1-2; TRBD1 matches at 9 bases. The CDR3 has 14 amino acids. Germline CDR1 and CDR2: LGHDT and YNNKEL (reference sequence). The ends lost 7 bases at V and 6 bases at J; junction bases unmatched: 9.

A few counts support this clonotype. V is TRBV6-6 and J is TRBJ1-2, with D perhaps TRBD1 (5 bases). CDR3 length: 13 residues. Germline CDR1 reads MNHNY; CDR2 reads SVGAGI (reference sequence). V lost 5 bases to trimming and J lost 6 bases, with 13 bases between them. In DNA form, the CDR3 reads TGTGCCAGCAGTGATACAGGATATGATGGCTACACCTTC. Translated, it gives CASSDTGYDGYTF.

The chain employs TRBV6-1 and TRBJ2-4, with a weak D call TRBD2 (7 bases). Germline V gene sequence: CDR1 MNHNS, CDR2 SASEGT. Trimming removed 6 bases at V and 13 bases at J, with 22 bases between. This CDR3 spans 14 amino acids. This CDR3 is CASSPTTWGGPQYF. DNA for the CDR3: TGTGCCAGCAGCCCCACGACCTGGGGGGGGCCACAGTACTTC.

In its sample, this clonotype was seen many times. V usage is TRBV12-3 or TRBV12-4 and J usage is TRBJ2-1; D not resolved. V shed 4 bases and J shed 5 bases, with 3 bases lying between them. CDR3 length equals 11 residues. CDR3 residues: CASSSNNEQFF. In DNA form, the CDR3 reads TGTGCCAGCAGTTCAAACAATGAGCAGTTCTTC.

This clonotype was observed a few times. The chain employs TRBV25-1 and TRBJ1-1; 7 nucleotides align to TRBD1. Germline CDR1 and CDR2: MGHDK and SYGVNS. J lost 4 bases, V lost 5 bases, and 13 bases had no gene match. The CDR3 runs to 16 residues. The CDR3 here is CASSQTGSSFSTEAFF. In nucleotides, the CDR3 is TGTGCCAGCAGTCAGACAGGGTCGAGCTTTAGCACTGAAGCTTTCTTT. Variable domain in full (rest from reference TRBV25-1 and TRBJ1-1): EADIYQTPRYLVIGTGKKITLECSQTMGHDKMYWYQQDPGMELHLIHYSYGVNSTEKGDLSSESTVSRIRTEHFPLTLESARPSHTSQYLCASSQTGSSFSTEAFFGQGTRLTVV.